These T cell receptor beta chains were read from a single sample in a study of blood T cells in healthy people across ages. TCRdb used MiXCR to reprocess the 5' RACE reads, holding one entry per CDR3 protein. The repertoire holds about 1 million distinct CDR3 sequences, with 45% as singletons. What was sequenced was blood. These TCRs come from a woman aged 55 to 70 in good health. CDR3s include the opening cysteine and the closing phenylalanine or tryptophan. D genes are given only for firm matches. Part of the rows lack a size; the others show once, few, many or a class for expanded clones.

>TRBV12-3/TRBV12-4|NA|TRBJ2-2|TRBD2
TGTGCCAGCAGTTTATGGACTAGCGGGAGAAAGGACACCGGGGAGCTGTTTTTT
CASSLWTSGRKDTGELFF
>TRBV20-1|few|TRBJ2-7|TRBD2
TGCAGTGCTAGCTACGATGGGGGGGTAAGCTCCTACGAGCAGTACTTC
CSASYDGGVSSYEQYF
>TRBV28|NA|TRBJ1-1|NA
TGTGCCAGCCCCAGGCGGAAGAGGGACACTGAAGCTTTCTTT
CASPRRKRDTEAFF
>TRBV27|NA|TRBJ1-2|NA
TGTGCCAGCAGTTTTCGGACCCCTGGCCGGGACTATGGCTACACCTTC
CASSFRTPGRDYGYTF
>TRBV5-6|NA|TRBJ2-7|NA
TGTGCCAGCAGCTTGGGACCGAATTACAATGAGCAGTACTTC
CASSLGPNYNEQYF
>TRBV6-5|few|TRBJ2-1|TRBD1
TGTGCCAGCAGTACAGGGGGCGCGCAGTTCTTC
CASSTGGAQFF
>TRBV3-1|few|TRBJ2-7|TRBD2
TGTGCCAGCAGCCCGGGAGCGGGATACGAGCAGTACTTC
CASSPGAGYEQYF
>TRBV20-1|few|TRBJ2-5|NA
TGCAGTGCTAGAGAAGGGGGGGAGGAGACCCAGTACTTC
CSAREGGEETQYF
>TRBV6-5|NA|TRBJ2-7|TRBD1
TGTGCCAGCAGTTTAAAGACAGGGGCTATTTACGAGCAGTACTTC
CASSLKTGAIYEQYF
>TRBV15|once|TRBJ2-3|NA
TGTGCCACCAGCAGAGATCACAGCACAGATACGCGGTATTTT
CATSRDHSTDTRYF
>TRBV6-1|NA|TRBJ2-5|NA
TGTGCCAGCAGTGAAGCCGAGGGCGGGACCCAGTACTTC
CASSEAEGGTQYF
>TRBV10-2|NA|TRBJ2-3|TRBD2
TGCGCCAGCAGAGTGCAGGGTGGCCTAGCGGGAGGCACAGATACGCAGTATTTT
CASRVQGGLAGGTDTQYF
>TRBV27|NA|TRBJ2-7|NA
TGTGCCAGCAGTCCAGGACTTGAAGGATCCTACGAGCAGTACTTC
CASSPGLEGSYEQYF
>TRBV9|NA|TRBJ1-5|NA
TGTGCCAGCAGCGTAGGCTGGGTAGGACAGCCCCAGCATTTT
CASSVGWVGQPQHF
>TRBV7-9|few|TRBJ2-7|NA
TGTGCCAGCAGCTTGGCGGGACAGTCCTACGAGCAGTACTTC
CASSLAGQSYEQYF
>TRBV6-5|few|TRBJ1-6|NA
TGTGCCAGCAGTCCCAACAACCACCATCTCCACTTT
CASSPNNHHLHF
>TRBV12-3/TRBV12-4|many|TRBJ1-2|NA
TGTGCCAGCAGTTTTGCGGAGTATGGCTACACCTTC
CASSFAEYGYTF
>TRBV5-6|NA|TRBJ1-6|TRBD1
TGTGCCAGCAGCCAGAACCGGGACAGGGGATGGGGGAATTCACCCCTCCACTTT
CASSQNRDRGWGNSPLHF
>TRBV20-1|few|TRBJ2-5|TRBD1
TGCAGTGCTAGACTCCCCTCCGGGACAGGGGTAAAGACCCAGTACTTC
CSARLPSGTGVKTQYF
>TRBV11-1|NA|TRBJ2-7|NA
TGTGCCAGCAGCTTAGAGGGGTCAACCAACTCCGAGCAGTACTTC
CASSLEGSTNSEQYF
>TRBV29-1|few|TRBJ2-7|NA
TGCAGCGTTGTCGGGACACAATACGAGCAGTACTTC
CSVVGTQYEQYF
>TRBV24-1|NA|TRBJ2-2|NA
TGTGCCACCCGAGGTAGAGGGAACACCGGGGAGCTGTTTTTT
CATRGRGNTGELFF
>TRBV10-3|NA|TRBJ2-5|TRBD2
TGTGCCATCAGTGAGTCAGGTACACCCGCGGGAGAGCAGTACTTC
CAISESGTPAGEQYF
>TRBV9|few|TRBJ2-7|TRBD2
TGTGCCGGCAGCGTAGATCCGGGACTAGCGGGAGGATCGTACGAGCAGTACTTC
CAGSVDPGLAGGSYEQYF
>TRBV2|NA|TRBJ1-6|NA
TGTGCCAGCAGTGAAGCGTCATATTCACCCCTCCACTTT
CASSEASYSPLHF
>TRBV20-1|NA|TRBJ2-1|TRBD2
TGCAGTGCTAGAAGTCTAGCGGGACGAAATGAGCAGTTCTTC
CSARSLAGRNEQFF
>TRBV5-1|NA|TRBJ2-1|TRBD2
TGCGCCAGCAGCCGGACTAGCGGGGGGATTAATGAGCAGTTCTTC
CASSRTSGGINEQFF
>TRBV7-2|NA|TRBJ2-5|NA
TGTGCCAGCAGACGCAACAGACGGTTCCAAGAGACCCAGTACTTC
CASRRNRRFQETQYF
>TRBV7-9|NA|TRBJ2-5|NA
TGTGCCAGCAGTTCGGTAGGGTCGAGAGAGACCCAGTACTTC
CASSSVGSRETQYF
>TRBV10-3|NA|TRBJ1-1|TRBD1
TGTGCCATCACCTCCGGACAGGGACACACTGAAGCTTTCTTT
CAITSGQGHTEAFF
>TRBV10-3|many|TRBJ2-7|TRBD1
TGTGCCATCAGGACAGGGTCCTACGAGCAGTACTTC
CAIRTGSYEQYF
>TRBV12-3/TRBV12-4|many|TRBJ2-4|TRBD1
TGTGCCAGCAGTACCGGGACAGGCGACGCCAAAAACATTCAGTACTTC
CASSTGTGDAKNIQYF
>TRBV7-3|few|TRBJ1-2|NA
TGTGCCAGCAGCTTATCTGGGGGCGCGGGTGGCTACACCTTC
CASSLSGGAGGYTF
>TRBV29-1|few|TRBJ2-2|NA
TGCAGCGTTCTTAGACCTCTTGGAGCCACCGGGGAGCTGTTTTTT
CSVLRPLGATGELFF
>TRBV5-1|NA|TRBJ2-1|TRBD1
TGCGCCAGCAGCTCGAGGTCAACAGGGGGCAATGAGCAGTTCTTC
CASSSRSTGGNEQFF
>TRBV2|few|TRBJ1-2|NA
TGTGCCAGCAGTGAAGCGCGGCAGAACTATGGCTACACCTTC
CASSEARQNYGYTF
>TRBV28|few|TRBJ2-5|TRBD2
TGTGCCAGCAGCCCATCTAGCGGGAGGGCTGGGACCCAGTACTTC
CASSPSSGRAGTQYF
>TRBV20-1|few|TRBJ2-1|TRBD2
TGCAGTGCTAGAGATCTTAGCGGGAGGGAAAATGAGCAGTTCTTC
CSARDLSGRENEQFF
>TRBV5-1|NA|TRBJ2-7|NA
TGCGCCAGCAGCTTGGGACGGATGCGATACTCCTACGAGCAGTACTTC
CASSLGRMRYSYEQYF
>TRBV3-1|NA|TRBJ2-7|NA
TGTGCCAGCAGCCTCGCGGAGTCCGAGCAGTACTTC
CASSLAESEQYF
>TRBV28|NA|TRBJ2-7|TRBD1
TGTGCCAGCAGTTTAGGGACAGAACCCTACGAGCAGTACTTC
CASSLGTEPYEQYF
>TRBV7-9|NA|TRBJ2-7|TRBD1
TGTGCCAGCAGCTCCAGTGGACAGGGGAGTTACGAGCAGTACTTC
CASSSSGQGSYEQYF
>TRBV18|NA|TRBJ2-1|NA
TGTGCCAGCTCACCATCGGTTACACGCACCTACAATGAGCAGTTCTTC
CASSPSVTRTYNEQFF
>TRBV24-1|NA|TRBJ1-1|TRBD1
TGTGCCACCGCCCCGACAGGGATCGGGAGCACTGAAGCTTTCTTT
CATAPTGIGSTEAFF
>TRBV20-1|few|TRBJ1-4|NA
TGCAGTGCCGAACTAAATAATGAAAAACTGTTTTTT
CSAELNNEKLFF
>TRBV3-1|once|TRBJ2-7|TRBD1
TGTGCCAGCAGCTACCGTGGACAGGTGTACGAGCAGTACTTC
CASSYRGQVYEQYF
>TRBV5-4|NA|TRBJ2-7|TRBD2
TGTGCCAGCAGCTTAGGCCTAGCGGGAGGTGGGTACGAGCAGTACTTC
CASSLGLAGGGYEQYF
>TRBV27|few|TRBJ2-3|NA
TGTGCCAGCAGCGTATCAGGACGCCTCACAGATACGCAGTATTTT
CASSVSGRLTDTQYF
>TRBV12-3/TRBV12-4|NA|TRBJ2-5|NA
TGTGCCAGCAGTTTAGTGGGGGGAGGAAAGCAGTACTTC
CASSLVGGGKQYF
>TRBV29-1|many|TRBJ1-4|NA
TGCAGCGTTAGGCGGGACCCTTATGAAAAACTGTTTTTT
CSVRRDPYEKLFF
>TRBV7-2|NA|TRBJ2-7|NA
TGTGCCAGCAGCTTAGTACCGACTGACTACTCCTACGAGCAGTACTTC
CASSLVPTDYSYEQYF
>TRBV10-3|many|TRBJ2-1|TRBD2
TGTGCCATCAGTGAGTCGGGGACTAGCGGAGCGGGTAATGAGCAGTTCTTC
CAISESGTSGAGNEQFF
>TRBV24-1|few|TRBJ2-1|TRBD1
TGTGCCACCAGTGCTACCGACAGGGGTCACAATGAGCAGTTCTTC
CATSATDRGHNEQFF
>TRBV29-1|few|TRBJ2-7|TRBD2
TGCAGCGTTGAACTAGCGGGAGGACACGAGCAGTACTTC
CSVELAGGHEQYF
>TRBV20-1|NA|TRBJ1-1|NA
TGCAGTGCTAGAAGTCGACCGAACACTGAAGCTTTCTTT
CSARSRPNTEAFF
>TRBV14|few|TRBJ1-2|NA
TGTGCCAGCAGCCAAGGAGAGGGGCGTAACTATGGCTACACCTTC
CASSQGEGRNYGYTF
>TRBV20-1|NA|TRBJ1-4|NA
TGCAGTGCTAGGAGCCGTGCAACTAATGAAAAACTGTTTTTT
CSARSRATNEKLFF
>TRBV5-1|NA|TRBJ2-7|TRBD2
TGCGCCAGCAGCTTAGAGCTAGCGGGAGATGACGAGCAGTACTTC
CASSLELAGDDEQYF
>TRBV24-1|NA|TRBJ2-4|NA
TGTGCCACCAGTGATCGACACCCACTAGCCAAAAACATTCAGTACTTC
CATSDRHPLAKNIQYF